This entry concerns a single T cell receptor beta chain. Its antigen is not identified. This entry comes from a study of long-term antiretroviral therapy in people with HIV. Study-level background: A decade or so separates the oldest specimens from the later 2015 immediate-ART recommendation.

Whole-study results and caveats: ART preceded a rise in diversity that nonetheless stayed lower than in transplant donor controls.

V was cut by 3 bases and J by 8 bases, with 14 bases left in between. Germline loops: CDR1 SGHRS, CDR2 YFSETQ. This CDR3 has 14 residues. Runs used v3.0 of the immunoSEQ assay and were done at survey level. Method: immunoSEQ multiplex PCR; TCRdb's copy keeps in-frame clones and lacks some. The profile shows 25,000 to 35,000 clones, approximately 86% of them singletons. Sequencing used unsorted PBMCs, obtained 0.8 years after starting antiretroviral therapy. The clonotype comes from a woman in her twenties or thirties with HIV. The gene calls are TRBV5-1 and TRBJ1-4, with unresolved D. CDR3 sequence reads: CASSSPGGREKLFF. The CDR3 DNA sequence: TGCGCCAGCAGCTCACCGGGAGGTCGGGAAAAACTGTTTTTT.